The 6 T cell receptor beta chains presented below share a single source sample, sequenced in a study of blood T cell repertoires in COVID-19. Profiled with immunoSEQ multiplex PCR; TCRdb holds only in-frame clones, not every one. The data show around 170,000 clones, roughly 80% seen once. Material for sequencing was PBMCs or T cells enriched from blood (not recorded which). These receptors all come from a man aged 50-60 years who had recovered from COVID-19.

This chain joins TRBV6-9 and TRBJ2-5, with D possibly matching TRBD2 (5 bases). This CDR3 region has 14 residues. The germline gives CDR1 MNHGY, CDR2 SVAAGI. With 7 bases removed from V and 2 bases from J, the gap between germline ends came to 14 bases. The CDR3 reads CASTNTQRQETQYF. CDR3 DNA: TGTGCCAGCACCAATACACAGCGGCAAGAGACCCAGTACTTC.

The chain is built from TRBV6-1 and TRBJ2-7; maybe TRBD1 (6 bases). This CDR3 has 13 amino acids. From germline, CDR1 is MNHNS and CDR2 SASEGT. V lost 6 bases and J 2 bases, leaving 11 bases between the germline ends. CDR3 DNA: TGTGCCAGCAGGGACGGACAGACCTACGAGCAGTACTTC. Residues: CASRDGQTYEQYF.

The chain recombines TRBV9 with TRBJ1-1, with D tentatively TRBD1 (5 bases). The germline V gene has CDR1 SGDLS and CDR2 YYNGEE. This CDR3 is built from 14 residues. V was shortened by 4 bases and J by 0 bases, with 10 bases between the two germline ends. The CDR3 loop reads CASSLSGVNTEAFF. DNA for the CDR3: TGTGCCAGCAGCCTGTCGGGGGTGAACACTGAAGCTTTCTTT.

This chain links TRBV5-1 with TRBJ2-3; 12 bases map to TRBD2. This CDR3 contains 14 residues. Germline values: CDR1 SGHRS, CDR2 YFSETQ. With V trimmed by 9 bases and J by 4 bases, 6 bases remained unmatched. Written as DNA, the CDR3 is TGCGCCACCGCGACTAGCGGGGGTTCAGATACGCAGTATTTT. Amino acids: CATATSGGSDTQYF. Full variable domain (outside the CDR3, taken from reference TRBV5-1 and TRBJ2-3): KAGVTQTPRYLIKTRGQQVTLSCSPISGHRSVSWYQQTPGQGLQFLFEYFSETQRNKGNFPGRFSGRQFSNSRSEMNVSTLELGDSALYLCATATSGGSDTQYFGPGTRLTVL.

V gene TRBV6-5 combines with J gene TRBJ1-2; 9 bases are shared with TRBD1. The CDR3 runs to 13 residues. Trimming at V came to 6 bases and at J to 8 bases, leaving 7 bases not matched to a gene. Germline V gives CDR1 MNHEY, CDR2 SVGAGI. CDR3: CASRQGQGRGYTF. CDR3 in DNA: TGTGCCAGCAGGCAAGGACAGGGGAGAGGCTACACCTTC.

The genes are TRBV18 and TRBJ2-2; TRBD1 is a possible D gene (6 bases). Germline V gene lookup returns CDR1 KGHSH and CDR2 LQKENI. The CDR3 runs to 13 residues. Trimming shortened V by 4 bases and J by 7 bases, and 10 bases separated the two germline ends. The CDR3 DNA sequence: TGTGCCAGCTCACGAGGGGGAAACGGGGAGCTGTTTTTT. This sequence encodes CASSRGGNGELFF. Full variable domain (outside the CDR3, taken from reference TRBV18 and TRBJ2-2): NAGVMQNPRHLVRRRGQEARLRCSPMKGHSHVYWYRQLPEEGLKFMVYLQKENIIDESGMPKERFSAEFPKEGPSILRIQQVVRGDSAAYFCASSRGGNGELFFGEGSRLTVL.